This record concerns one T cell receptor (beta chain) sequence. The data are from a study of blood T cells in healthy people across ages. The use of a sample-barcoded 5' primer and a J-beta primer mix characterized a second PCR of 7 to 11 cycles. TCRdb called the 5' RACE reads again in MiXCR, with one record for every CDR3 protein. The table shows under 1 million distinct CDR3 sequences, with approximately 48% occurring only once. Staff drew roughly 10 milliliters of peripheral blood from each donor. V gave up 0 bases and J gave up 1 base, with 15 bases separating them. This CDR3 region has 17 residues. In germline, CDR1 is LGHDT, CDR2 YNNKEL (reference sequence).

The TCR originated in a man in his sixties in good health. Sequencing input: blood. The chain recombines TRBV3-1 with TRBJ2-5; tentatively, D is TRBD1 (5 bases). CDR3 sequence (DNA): TGTGCCAGCAGCCAAGATATTGTTGGGGCTTTCCAAGAGACCCAGTACTTC. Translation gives CASSQDIVGAFQETQYF.